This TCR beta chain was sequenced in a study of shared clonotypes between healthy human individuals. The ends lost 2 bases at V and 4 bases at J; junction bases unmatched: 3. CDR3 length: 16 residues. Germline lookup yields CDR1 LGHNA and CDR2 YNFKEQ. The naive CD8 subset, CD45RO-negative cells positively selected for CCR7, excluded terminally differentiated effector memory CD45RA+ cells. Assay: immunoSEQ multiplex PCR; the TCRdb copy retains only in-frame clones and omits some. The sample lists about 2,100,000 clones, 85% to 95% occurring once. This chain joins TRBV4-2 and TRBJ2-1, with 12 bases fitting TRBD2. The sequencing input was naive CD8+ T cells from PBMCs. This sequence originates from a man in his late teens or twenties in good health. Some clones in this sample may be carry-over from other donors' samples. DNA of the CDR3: TGTGCCAGCAGCCAAACTCTAGCGGGAGGGTACAATGAGCAGTTCTTC. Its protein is CASSQTLAGGYNEQFF.